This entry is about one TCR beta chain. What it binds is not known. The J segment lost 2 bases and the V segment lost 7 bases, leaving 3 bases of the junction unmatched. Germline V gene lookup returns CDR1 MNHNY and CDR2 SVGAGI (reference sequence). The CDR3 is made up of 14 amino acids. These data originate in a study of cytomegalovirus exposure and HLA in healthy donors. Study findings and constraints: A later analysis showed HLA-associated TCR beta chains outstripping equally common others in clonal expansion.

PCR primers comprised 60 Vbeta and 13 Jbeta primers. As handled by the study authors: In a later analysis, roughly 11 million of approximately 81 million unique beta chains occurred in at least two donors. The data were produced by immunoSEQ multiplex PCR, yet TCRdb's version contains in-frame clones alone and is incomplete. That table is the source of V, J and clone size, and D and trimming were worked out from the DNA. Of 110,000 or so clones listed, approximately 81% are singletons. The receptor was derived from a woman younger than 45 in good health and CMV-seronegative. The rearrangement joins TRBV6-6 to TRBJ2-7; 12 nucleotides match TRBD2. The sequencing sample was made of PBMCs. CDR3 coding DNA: TGTGCCAGCAATCTAGCGGGAGGGCCCTACGAGCAGTACTTC. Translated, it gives CASNLAGGPYEQYF.